A single sample is the source of the 29 T cell receptor beta chains below, sequenced in a study of T-cell memory formation after mild COVID-19. In TCRdb, the 5' RACE reads were re-called with MiXCR into one record per CDR3 protein. This table has over 30,000 distinct CDR3 sequences, about 10% appearing once. The sample taken for sequencing was PBMCs or a T cell subset sorted from them (not recorded which). The receptors were gathered from a young man who had mild COVID-19 (a few samples of this study predate the infection). Cell type and time point are not known.

This clonotype came up many times. The chain joins TRBV6-2 or TRBV6-3 to TRBJ1-1; TRBD1 agrees at 7 bases. Germline-derived CDR1 and CDR2 are MNHEY and SVGEGT. The length of the CDR3 is 17 residues. The trim removed 5 bases at V and 2 bases at J, leaving 14 bases unmatched. The CDR3 region is CASSIRPQGSINTEAFF. The CDR3 DNA reads TGTGCCAGCAGTATCCGACCACAGGGGTCTATTAACACTGAAGCTTTCTTT.

This clonotype was recorded once. The chain joins TRBV4-1 to TRBJ2-7, with D possibly matching TRBD2 (5 bases). Deletions cut 0 bases from V and 6 bases from J, with 12 bases between. The CDR3 loop spans 14 amino acids. Germline lookup yields CDR1 MGHRA and CDR2 YSYEKL. CDR3 nucleotide sequence: TGCGCCAGCAGCCAAGAGGGAGCGAGGGCCGAGCAGTACGTC. Translating it yields CASSQEGARAEQYV.

This sequence joins TRBV14 and TRBJ2-1; 7 bases match TRBD2. The CDR3 is 12 amino acids. The germline gives CDR1 SGHDN, CDR2 FVKESK. V trimming: 11 bases; J trimming: 4 bases; junction bases outside the gene matches: 5. CDR3 region: CASGGLYNEQFF. Written as DNA, the CDR3 is TGTGCCTCGGGGGGACTATACAATGAGCAGTTCTTC.

This clonotype appeared many times. The chain joins TRBV15 to TRBJ2-3; 7 bases map to TRBD2. The ends lost 0 bases at V and 3 bases at J; junction bases unmatched: 6. The CDR3 is 16 amino acids. Per the germline V gene, CDR1 is LNHNV and CDR2 is YYDKDF (reference sequence). Here the CDR3 DNA reads TGTGCCACCAGCAGAGAATTAAACGGGGGGACAGATACGCAGTATTTT. Its translation is CATSRELNGGTDTQYF.

For this clonotype: This clone may be a read error of a much larger clone one base away. The chain couples TRBV7-9 to TRBJ1-1; 10 positions agree with TRBD1. The CDR3 extends over 13 amino acids. Per germline, CDR1 SEHNR and CDR2 FQNEAQ (reference sequence). V was clipped by 7 bases and J by 4 bases; unmatched bases: 3. The CDR3 region is CASMTGGCTEAFF. In nucleotides, the CDR3 is TGTGCCAGCATGACAGGGGGCTGCACTGAAGCTTTCTTT. Supplemented by reference TRBV7-9 and TRBJ1-1, the full variable domain reads DTGVSQNPRHKITKRGQNVTFRCDPISEHNRLYWYRQTLGQGPEFLTYFQNEAQLEKSRLLSDRFSAERPKGSFSTLEIQRTEQGDSAMYLCASMTGGCTEAFFGQGTRLTVV.

The chain uses TRBV5-1 and TRBJ1-1; no clear D gene. Germline V gene data show CDR1 as SGHRS and CDR2 as YFSETQ. The CDR3 is 14 residues long. Trimming left V 4 bases short and J 2 bases short, with 12 bases between. The DNA of the CDR3 is TGCGCCAGCAGCCCTAATGTGGGAAACACTGAAGCTTTCTTT. The encoded protein is CASSPNVGNTEAFF.

This clonotype was detected many times. The chain uses TRBV5-1 and TRBJ2-3; D gene unclear. With 0 bases removed from V and 2 bases from J, the gap between germline ends came to 13 bases. Germline V gene data show CDR1 as SGHRS and CDR2 as YFSETQ. The CDR3 extends over 16 amino acids. The CDR3: CASSLAPIVNTDTQYF. The CDR3 region has the DNA TGCGCCAGCAGCTTGGCCCCGATTGTAAACACAGATACGCAGTATTTT.

In this sample, this clonotype turned up many times. The chain is built from TRBV9 and TRBJ2-1; the D gene is possibly TRBD1 (7 bases). The CDR3 runs 19 residues. CDR1 and CDR2 from the germline V gene are SGDLS and YYNGEE. The V and J ends lost 3 bases and 4 bases respectively, with 26 bases between them. The DNA of the CDR3 is TGTGCCAGCAGCGCCGCAGGGGGTGCGGCGGGGAGTAAATACAATGAGCAGTTCTTC. This gives the protein CASSAAGGAAGSKYNEQFF. Together with reference TRBV9 and TRBJ2-1, the CDR3 gives the full variable domain: DSGVTQTPKHLITATGQRVTLRCSPRSGDLSVYWYQQSLDQGLQFLIQYYNGEERAKGNILERFSAQQFPDLHSELNLSSLELGDSALYFCASSAAGGAAGSKYNEQFFGPGTRLTVL.

In this sample, this clonotype turned up many times. The chain combines TRBV20-1 with TRBJ1-5; 11 positions agree with TRBD1. J gave up 9 bases and V 5 bases, and 18 bases lay outside the gene matches. Per the germline V gene, CDR1 is DFQATT and CDR2 is SNEGSKA (reference sequence). The CDR3 spans 17 residues. The CDR3 nucleotides are TGCAGTGCTCGGTTTGGTGTTTGGGGACAGGGGGTCCCGCCCCAGCATTTT. This gives the protein CSARFGVWGQGVPPQHF.

This clonotype was counted ten times or more. The gene calls are TRBV7-9 and TRBJ1-3, with D tentatively TRBD1 (6 bases). CDR3 length equals 15 residues. CDR1 SEHNR and CDR2 FQNEAQ come from the germline V gene (reference sequence). The V gene lost 4 bases and the J gene lost 0 bases, with 10 bases spanning the gap. The CDR3 loop is CASSWDTYSGNTIYF. For the CDR3, the DNA is TGTGCCAGCAGCTGGGACACCTACTCTGGAAACACCATATATTTT.

This clonotype was detected ten times or more. This sequence joins TRBV20-1 and TRBJ2-2; D unresolved. V was clipped by 2 bases and J by 4 bases, with 14 bases between them. Germline V gene lookup returns CDR1 DFQATT and CDR2 SNEGSKA (reference sequence). The CDR3 runs 15 residues. The chain's CDR3 is CSARHPTTLTGELFF. DNA of the CDR3: TGCAGTGCTAGACACCCTACGACACTCACCGGGGAGCTGTTTTTT.

This clonotype was found many times. The chain joins TRBV18 to TRBJ2-1, with 12 bases that match TRBD1. V shed 3 bases, J shed 7 bases, and the junction held 7 bases outside the gene matches. CDR3 length: 16 amino acids. Germline loops: CDR1 KGHSH, CDR2 LQKENI. CDR3 amino acids: CASSPGTGGTRNEQFF. DNA for the CDR3: TGTGCCAGCTCACCCGGGACAGGGGGCACTAGGAATGAGCAGTTCTTC. The variable domain in full, completed from reference TRBV18 and TRBJ2-1, reads NAGVMQNPRHLVRRRGQEARLRCSPMKGHSHVYWYRQLPEEGLKFMVYLQKENIIDESGMPKERFSAEFPKEGPSILRIQQVVRGDSAAYFCASSPGTGGTRNEQFFGPGTRLTVL.

This clonotype was counted ten times or more. The chain joins TRBV20-1 to TRBJ2-5, with D tentatively TRBD2 (6 bases). Germline CDR1 DFQATT, CDR2 SNEGSKA (reference sequence). The CDR3 sequence is 14 residues long. The V end lost 5 bases, the J end lost 2 bases, and 15 bases lay between the germline ends. The CDR3 protein is CSAAAWGEQETQYF. The CDR3 DNA reads TGCAGTGCTGCCGCGTGGGGGGAGCAAGAGACCCAGTACTTC.

The chain recombines TRBV3-1 with TRBJ2-1, with 8 bases lining up with TRBD2. CDR1 LGHDT and CDR2 YNNKEL come from the germline V gene (reference sequence). The ends lost 0 bases at V and 3 bases at J; junction bases unmatched: 7. The CDR3 totals 17 residues. Here the CDR3 reads CASSQELGLAYYNEQFF. The CDR3 nucleotides are TGTGCCAGCAGCCAAGAACTTGGACTAGCCTACTACAATGAGCAGTTCTTC.

This clonotype occurred many times. J is TRBJ2-7 and V is TRBV7-2; D remains unclear. V lost 7 bases and J 5 bases, leaving 18 bases between the germline ends. This CDR3 region has 14 residues. From germline, CDR1 is SGHTA and CDR2 FQGNSA. Here the CDR3 reads CASTQNGNLHEQYF. The CDR3 DNA reads as TGTGCCAGCACCCAAAACGGAAACCTCCACGAGCAGTACTTC.

A note on this clonotype: A much larger clone differs by one base, so this may be a read error. This sequence joins TRBV4-2 and TRBJ2-7; 9 nucleotides match TRBD1. Looked up from germline, CDR1 is LGHNA and CDR2 is YNFKEQ. This CDR3 comprises 16 residues. Trimming at V came to 5 bases and at J to 7 bases, leaving 15 bases not matched to a gene. The CDR3 region is CASSTYGEGQGVEQYF. Written as DNA, the CDR3 is TGTGCCAGCAGCACTTATGGGGAGGGACAGGGAGTGGAGCAGTACTTC.

This clonotype has a count of ten or more. V is TRBV10-2 and J is TRBJ2-2; 9 nucleotides line up with TRBD2. Germline lookup yields CDR1 WSHSY and CDR2 SAAADI. V was pared by 3 bases and J by 3 bases, with 5 bases of the junction left unmatched. This CDR3 contains 16 residues. CDR3 in amino acids: CASSDGGLAYTGELFF. CDR3 sequence (DNA): TGCGCCAGCAGTGACGGGGGACTAGCCTACACCGGGGAGCTGTTTTTT.

Many counts were recorded for this clonotype. This rearrangement joins TRBV18 to TRBJ1-2; D gene unclear. The germline gives CDR1 KGHSH, CDR2 LQKENI. The CDR3 has 15 residues. The V end lost 3 bases, the J end lost 8 bases, and 19 bases lay between the germline ends. CDR3 bases: TGTGCCAGCTCACCTCAGGACCAGAAACTGGGAGGCTACACCTTC. Translation gives CASSPQDQKLGGYTF.

This clonotype was picked up many times. CDR3 nucleotides: TGTGCCACCGGGACAGGTTCCTACGAGCAGTACTTC. It encodes CATGTGSYEQYF. The chain recombines TRBV27 with TRBJ2-7; 8 bases line up with TRBD1. This CDR3 has 12 amino acids. CDR1 is MNHEY, CDR2 SMNVEV, per germline (reference sequence). Unmatched junction bases numbered 3, after V lost 10 bases and J lost 1 base.

Concerning this clonotype: A read error may explain this, as a much larger clone is one base away. The chain employs TRBV5-1 and TRBJ1-2; a weak D match, TRBD1 (5 bases). Trimming cost V 0 bases and J 10 bases, with 16 bases left between them. Germline V gene data show CDR1 as SGHRS and CDR2 as YFSETQ. The length of the CDR3 is 14 residues. The CDR3 loop is CASSLAVQGHVYTF. CDR3 nucleotides: TGCGCCAGCAGCTTGGCCGTGCAGGGCCATGTCTACACCTTC. The variable domain in full, with the rest retrieved from reference TRBV5-1 and TRBJ1-2, is KAGVTQTPRYLIKTRGQQVTLSCSPISGHRSVSWYQQTPGQGLQFLFEYFSETQRNKGNFPGRFSGRQFSNSRSEMNVSTLELGDSALYLCASSLAVQGHVYTFGSGTRLTVV.

This clonotype was recorded many times. The CDR3 here is CASSVGQPQHF. CDR3 in DNA: TGTGCCAGCAGCGTCGGCCAGCCCCAGCATTTT. V and J are TRBV9 and TRBJ1-5; D not certain. Germline V gives CDR1 SGDLS, CDR2 YYNGEE. The ends were cut back, 2 bases at V and 7 bases at J, with 4 bases in the middle. The CDR3 spans 11 residues.

This clonotype has ten or more counts. The V gene is TRBV7-8, the J gene TRBJ2-5; weak D call: TRBD1 (6 bases). V dropped 5 bases and J dropped 5 bases, with 15 bases sitting between them. The CDR3 is 14 residues long. Per the germline V gene, CDR1 is SGHVS and CDR2 is FQNEAQ. CDR3: CASSPQQGWETQYF. The CDR3 DNA reads as TGTGCCAGCAGCCCACAACAGGGTTGGGAGACCCAGTACTTC. The complete variable domain, with remaining parts taken from reference TRBV7-8 and TRBJ2-5, reads GAGVSQSPRYKVAKRGQDVALRCDPISGHVSLFWYQQALGQGPEFLTYFQNEAQLDKSGLPSDRFFAERPEGSVSTLKIQRTQQEDSAVYLCASSPQQGWETQYFGPGTRLLVL.

This clonotype has at least ten counts. The chain links TRBV7-2 to TRBJ2-3; 12 bases line up with TRBD2. This CDR3 spans 15 amino acids. J gave up 4 bases and V 6 bases, and 5 bases lay outside the gene matches. In germline, CDR1 is SGHTA, CDR2 FQGNSA. The CDR3 region has the DNA TGTGCCAGCAGGTCTAGCGGGGGGGCCCCAGATACGCAGTATTTT. Its translation: CASRSSGGAPDTQYF. Variable domain in full (rest from reference TRBV7-2 and TRBJ2-3): GAGVSQSPSNKVTEKGKDVELRCDPISGHTALYWYRQSLGQGLEFLIYFQGNSAPDKSGLPSDRFSAERTGGSVSTLTIQRTQQEDSAVYLCASRSSGGAPDTQYFGPGTRLTVL.

This clonotype has ten or more counts. The gene calls are TRBV6-4 and TRBJ2-1; 11 bases align to TRBD1. CDR3 length equals 14 residues. Germline V gene sequence: CDR1 MRHNA, CDR2 SNTAGT. V trimming: 2 bases; J trimming: 6 bases; junction bases outside the gene matches: 0. CDR3 nucleotides: TGTGCCAGCAGTGACGGGACAGGGGGCAATGAGCAGTTCTTC. Its translation: CASSDGTGGNEQFF.

There are a few counts of this clonotype. J is TRBJ1-4 and V is TRBV7-9, with D tentatively TRBD1 (6 bases). Trimming took off 11 bases at V and 10 bases at J, with 17 bases between the two ends. Germline V CDR1 and CDR2: SEHNR, FQNEAQ (reference sequence). CDR3 length: 12 amino acids. The CDR3 DNA reads as TGTGCCTGCCGCACAGGGTCTACAAAACTGTTTTTT. The encoded protein is CACRTGSTKLFF.

This clonotype was seen more than once but under ten times. The V and J genes are TRBV6-6 and TRBJ2-7, with 10 bases fitting TRBD2. V lost 4 bases, J lost 1 base, and 4 bases stayed unmatched. The CDR3 totals 15 residues. Germline lookup yields CDR1 MNHNY and CDR2 SVGAGI (reference sequence). This CDR3 reads CASSSTSGPSYEQYF. DNA for the CDR3: TGTGCCAGCAGTTCGACTAGCGGGCCGTCCTACGAGCAGTACTTC.

This clonotype occurred many times. This chain connects TRBV27 to TRBJ2-2; 7 bases are a match to TRBD1. Germline CDR1 reads MNHEY; CDR2 reads SMNVEV (reference sequence). This CDR3 region has 16 residues. Losses at the gene ends were 6 bases for V and 5 bases for J; bases not matched to a gene: 12. CDR3 sequence reads: CASSFTSGQPTGELFF. The CDR3 nucleotides read TGTGCCAGCAGCTTCACATCGGGACAGCCAACCGGGGAGCTGTTTTTT.

The chain combines TRBV5-1 with TRBJ2-5; 7 bases align to TRBD2. CDR1 and CDR2 from the germline V gene are SGHRS and YFSETQ. J lost 1 base, V lost 0 bases, and 3 bases had no gene match. This CDR3 has 15 residues. The CDR3 sequence: CASSLEAGVQETQYF. CDR3 DNA sequence: TGCGCCAGCAGCTTGGAGGCGGGGGTCCAAGAGACCCAGTACTTC.

The chain employs TRBV20-1 and TRBJ2-5; unclear D gene. The length of the CDR3 is 14 residues. Germline CDR1 and CDR2: DFQATT and SNEGSKA (reference sequence). V lost 7 bases to trimming and J lost 1 base, with 16 bases between them. The CDR3 bases are TGCAGTGTGCTCTCCGGCGGATTCCAAGAGACCCAGTACTTC. This gives the protein CSVLSGGFQETQYF.